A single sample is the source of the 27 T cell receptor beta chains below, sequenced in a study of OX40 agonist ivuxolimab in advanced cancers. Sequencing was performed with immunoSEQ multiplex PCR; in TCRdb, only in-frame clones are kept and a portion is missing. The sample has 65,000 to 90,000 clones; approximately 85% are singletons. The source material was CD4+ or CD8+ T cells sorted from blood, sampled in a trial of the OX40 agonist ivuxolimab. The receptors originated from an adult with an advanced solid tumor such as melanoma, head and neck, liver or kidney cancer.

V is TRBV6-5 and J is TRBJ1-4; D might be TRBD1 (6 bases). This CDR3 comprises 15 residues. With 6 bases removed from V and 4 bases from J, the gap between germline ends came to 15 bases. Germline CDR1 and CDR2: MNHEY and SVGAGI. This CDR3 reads CASSPGGQVNEKLFF. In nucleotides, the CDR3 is TGTGCCAGCAGCCCCGGGGGGCAGGTTAATGAAAAACTGTTTTTT.

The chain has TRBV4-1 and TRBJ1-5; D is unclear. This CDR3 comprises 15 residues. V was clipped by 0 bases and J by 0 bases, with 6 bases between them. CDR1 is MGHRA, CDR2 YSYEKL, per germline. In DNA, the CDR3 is TGCGCCAGCAGCCAAGACTACCTTAGCAATCAGCCCCAGCATTTT. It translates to CASSQDYLSNQPQHF.

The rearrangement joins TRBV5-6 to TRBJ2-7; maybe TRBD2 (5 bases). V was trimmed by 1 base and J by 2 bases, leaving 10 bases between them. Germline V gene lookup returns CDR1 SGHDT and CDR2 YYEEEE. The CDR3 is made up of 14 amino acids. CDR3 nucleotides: TGTGCCAGCAGCTTGAGGAGGAGAACCTACGAGCAGTACTTC. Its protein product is CASSLRRRTYEQYF.

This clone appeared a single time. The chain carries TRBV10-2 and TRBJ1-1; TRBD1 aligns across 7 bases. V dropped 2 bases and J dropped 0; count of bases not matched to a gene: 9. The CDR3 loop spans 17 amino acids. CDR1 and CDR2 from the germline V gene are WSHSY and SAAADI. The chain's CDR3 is CASSESTGAFLNTEAFF. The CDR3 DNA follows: TGCGCCAGCAGTGAGAGTACAGGGGCCTTCCTGAACACTGAAGCTTTCTTT.

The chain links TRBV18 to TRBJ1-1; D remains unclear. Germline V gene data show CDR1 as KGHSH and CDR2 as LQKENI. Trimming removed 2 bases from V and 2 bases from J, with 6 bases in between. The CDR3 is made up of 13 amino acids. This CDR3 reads CASSPSGNTEAFF. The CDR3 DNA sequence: TGTGCCAGCTCACCATCGGGAAACACTGAAGCTTTCTTT. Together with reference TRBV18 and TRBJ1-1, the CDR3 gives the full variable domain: NAGVMQNPRHLVRRRGQEARLRCSPMKGHSHVYWYRQLPEEGLKFMVYLQKENIIDESGMPKERFSAEFPKEGPSILRIQQVVRGDSAAYFCASSPSGNTEAFFGQGTRLTVV.

The CDR3 DNA reads TGTGCCAGCAGCTCCTTGGTGGGGAGCACTGAAGCTTTCTTT. This encodes CASSSLVGSTEAFF. The J gene is TRBJ1-1, the V gene TRBV7-9; no reliable D call. Germline CDR1 reads SEHNR; CDR2 reads FQNEAQ (reference sequence). The germline V and J ends were trimmed by 4 bases and 4 bases, with 13 bases remaining between them. The CDR3 sequence is 14 residues long.

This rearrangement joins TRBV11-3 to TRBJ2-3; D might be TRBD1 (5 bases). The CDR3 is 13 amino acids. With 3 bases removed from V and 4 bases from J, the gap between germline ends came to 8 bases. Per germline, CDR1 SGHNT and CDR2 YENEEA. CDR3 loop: CASSFRAPDTQYF. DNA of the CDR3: TGTGCCAGCAGCTTCAGGGCCCCAGATACGCAGTATTTT.

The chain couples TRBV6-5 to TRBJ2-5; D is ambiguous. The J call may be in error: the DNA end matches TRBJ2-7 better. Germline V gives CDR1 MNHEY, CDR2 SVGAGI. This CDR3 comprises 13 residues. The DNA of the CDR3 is TGTGCCAGCAGTTACCAGAGTAGCTACGAGCAGTACTTC. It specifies CASSYQSSYEQYF.

The CDR3 nucleotides read TGTGCCAGCTCACCGTCCCTAGCGGGGGGGACAAACAATGAGCAGTTCTTC. This translates into CASSPSLAGGTNNEQFF. This chain connects TRBV18 to TRBJ2-1, with 12 bases aligning to TRBD2. The CDR3 length is 17 residues. Germline V CDR1 and CDR2: KGHSH, LQKENI. Trimming removed 3 bases from V and 5 bases from J; junction bases left unmatched: 8.

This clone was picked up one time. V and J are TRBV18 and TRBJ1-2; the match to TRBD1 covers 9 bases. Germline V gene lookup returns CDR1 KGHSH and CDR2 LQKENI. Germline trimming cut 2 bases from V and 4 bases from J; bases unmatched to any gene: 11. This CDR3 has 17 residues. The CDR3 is CASSPILRDRVFYGYTF. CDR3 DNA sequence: TGTGCCAGCTCACCAATTCTACGGGACAGGGTGTTCTATGGCTACACCTTC.

The CDR3 sequence: CASRLGGEKLFF. CDR3 in DNA: TGTGCCAGCAGGTTGGGGGGGGAAAAACTGTTTTTT. The V and J genes are TRBV27 and TRBJ1-4; a possible D gene is TRBD1 (5 bases). The CDR3 sequence is 12 residues long. Germline V CDR1 and CDR2: MNHEY, SMNVEV (reference sequence). V was pared by 6 bases and J by 8 bases, with 10 bases between.

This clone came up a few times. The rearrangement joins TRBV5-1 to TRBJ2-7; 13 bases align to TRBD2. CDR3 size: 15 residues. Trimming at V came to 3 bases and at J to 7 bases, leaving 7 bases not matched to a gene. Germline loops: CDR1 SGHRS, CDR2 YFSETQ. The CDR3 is CASSWGTSGVGEQYF. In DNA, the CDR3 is TGCGCCAGCAGCTGGGGGACTAGCGGGGTGGGAGAGCAGTACTTC. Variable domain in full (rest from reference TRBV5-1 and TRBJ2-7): KAGVTQTPRYLIKTRGQQVTLSCSPISGHRSVSWYQQTPGQGLQFLFEYFSETQRNKGNFPGRFSGRQFSNSRSEMNVSTLELGDSALYLCASSWGTSGVGEQYFGPGTRLTVT.

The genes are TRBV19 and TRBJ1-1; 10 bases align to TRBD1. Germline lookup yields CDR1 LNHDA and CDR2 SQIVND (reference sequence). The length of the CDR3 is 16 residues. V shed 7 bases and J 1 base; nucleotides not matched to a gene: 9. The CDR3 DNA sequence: TGTGCCAGTAACCGACAGGGGGCCTTCCCGAACACTGAAGCTTTCTTT. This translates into CASNRQGAFPNTEAFF.

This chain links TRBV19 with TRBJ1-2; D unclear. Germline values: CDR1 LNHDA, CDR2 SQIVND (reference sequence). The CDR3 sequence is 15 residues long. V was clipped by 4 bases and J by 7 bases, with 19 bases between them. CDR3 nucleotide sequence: TGTGCCAGTAGTACTCGTATCACTGAACCCTCTGGCTACACCTTC. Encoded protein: CASSTRITEPSGYTF.

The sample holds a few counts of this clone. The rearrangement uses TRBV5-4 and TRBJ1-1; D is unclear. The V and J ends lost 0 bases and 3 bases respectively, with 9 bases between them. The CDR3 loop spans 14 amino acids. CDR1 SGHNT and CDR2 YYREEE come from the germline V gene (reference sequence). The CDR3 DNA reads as TGTGCCAGCAGCTTGGCCGGGAGCCACACTGAAGCTTTCTTT. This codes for CASSLAGSHTEAFF.

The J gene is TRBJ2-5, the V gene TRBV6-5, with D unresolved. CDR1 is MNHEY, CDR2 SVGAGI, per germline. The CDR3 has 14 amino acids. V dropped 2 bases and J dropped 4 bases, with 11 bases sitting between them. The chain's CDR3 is CASSYLLDGETQYF. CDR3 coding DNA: TGTGCCAGCAGTTACCTCCTAGATGGAGAGACCCAGTACTTC.

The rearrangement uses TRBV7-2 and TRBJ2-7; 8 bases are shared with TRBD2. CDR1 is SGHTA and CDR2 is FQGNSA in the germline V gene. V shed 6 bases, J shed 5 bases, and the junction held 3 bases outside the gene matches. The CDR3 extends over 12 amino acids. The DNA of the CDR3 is TGTGCCAGCAGGGGACTAGGGCACGAGCAGTACTTC. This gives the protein CASRGLGHEQYF.

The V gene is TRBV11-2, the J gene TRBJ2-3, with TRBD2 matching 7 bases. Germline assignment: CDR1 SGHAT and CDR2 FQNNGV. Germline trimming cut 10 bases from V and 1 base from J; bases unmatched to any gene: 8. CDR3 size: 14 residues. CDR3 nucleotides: TGTGCCACCAGGCGGGAGTGGGGCACAGATACGCAGTATTTT. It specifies CATRREWGTDTQYF.

CDR3 nucleotides: TGTGCCAGCTCACCCACAGGGGGCACTGAAGCTTTCTTT. It translates to CASSPTGGTEAFF. The gene calls are TRBV18 and TRBJ1-1; 8 nucleotides line up with TRBD1. The V and J ends lost 3 bases and 4 bases, in that order; junction bases with no gene match: 1. Germline-derived CDR1 and CDR2 are KGHSH and LQKENI. This CDR3 is built from 13 residues.

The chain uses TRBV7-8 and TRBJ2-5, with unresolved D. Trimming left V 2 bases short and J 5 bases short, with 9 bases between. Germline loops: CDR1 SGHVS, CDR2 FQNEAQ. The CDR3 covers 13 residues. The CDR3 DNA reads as TGTGCCAGCAGCTTAAAACCGCGGGAGACCCAGTACTTC. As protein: CASSLKPRETQYF.

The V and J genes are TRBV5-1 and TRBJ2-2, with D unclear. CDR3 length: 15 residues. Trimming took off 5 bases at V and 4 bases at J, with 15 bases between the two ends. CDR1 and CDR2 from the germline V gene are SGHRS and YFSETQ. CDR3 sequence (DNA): TGCGCCAGCAGTACCTACCGGATAGGCACCGGGGAGCTGTTTTTT. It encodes CASSTYRIGTGELFF.

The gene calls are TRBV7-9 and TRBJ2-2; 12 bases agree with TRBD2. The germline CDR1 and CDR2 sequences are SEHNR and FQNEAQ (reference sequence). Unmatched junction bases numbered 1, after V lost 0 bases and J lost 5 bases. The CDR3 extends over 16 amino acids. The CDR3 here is CASSLATSGSTGELFF. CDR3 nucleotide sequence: TGTGCCAGCAGCTTAGCGACTAGCGGGAGTACCGGGGAGCTGTTTTTT.

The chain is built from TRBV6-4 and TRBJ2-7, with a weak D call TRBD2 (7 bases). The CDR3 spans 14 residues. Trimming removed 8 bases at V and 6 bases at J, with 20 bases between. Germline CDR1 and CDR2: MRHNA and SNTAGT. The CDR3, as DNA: TGTGCCAGCGGGGGGGGTACAGGGTTCGGCGAGCAGTACTTC. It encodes CASGGGTGFGEQYF.

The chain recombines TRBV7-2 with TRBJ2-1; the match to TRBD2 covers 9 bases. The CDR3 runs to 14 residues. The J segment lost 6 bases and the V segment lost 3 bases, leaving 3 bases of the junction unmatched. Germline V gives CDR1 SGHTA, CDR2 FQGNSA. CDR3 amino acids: CASSLSGGFNEQFF. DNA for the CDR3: TGTGCCAGCAGCTTGAGCGGGGGGTTCAATGAGCAGTTCTTC.

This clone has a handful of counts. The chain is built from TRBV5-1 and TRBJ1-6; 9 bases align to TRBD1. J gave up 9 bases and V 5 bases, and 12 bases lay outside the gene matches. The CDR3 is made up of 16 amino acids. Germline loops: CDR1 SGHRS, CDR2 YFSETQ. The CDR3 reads CASRTVGQGSGSPLHF. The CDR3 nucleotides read TGCGCCAGCAGAACTGTGGGACAGGGCTCCGGTTCACCCCTCCACTTT.

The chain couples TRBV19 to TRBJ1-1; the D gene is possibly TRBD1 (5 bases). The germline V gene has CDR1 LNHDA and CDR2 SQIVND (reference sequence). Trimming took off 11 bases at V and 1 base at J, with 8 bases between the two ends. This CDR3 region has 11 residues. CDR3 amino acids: CASGGNTEAFF. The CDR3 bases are TGTGCCTCCGGGGGGAACACTGAAGCTTTCTTT.

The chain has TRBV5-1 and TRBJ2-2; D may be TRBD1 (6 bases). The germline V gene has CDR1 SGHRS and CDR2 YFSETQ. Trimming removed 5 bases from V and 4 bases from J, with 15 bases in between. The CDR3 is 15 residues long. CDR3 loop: CASSSPTGGTGELFF. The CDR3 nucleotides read TGCGCCAGCAGTTCACCGACAGGAGGCACCGGGGAGCTGTTTTTT. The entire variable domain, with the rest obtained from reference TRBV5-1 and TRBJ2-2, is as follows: KAGVTQTPRYLIKTRGQQVTLSCSPISGHRSVSWYQQTPGQGLQFLFEYFSETQRNKGNFPGRFSGRQFSNSRSEMNVSTLELGDSALYLCASSSPTGGTGELFFGEGSRLTVL.